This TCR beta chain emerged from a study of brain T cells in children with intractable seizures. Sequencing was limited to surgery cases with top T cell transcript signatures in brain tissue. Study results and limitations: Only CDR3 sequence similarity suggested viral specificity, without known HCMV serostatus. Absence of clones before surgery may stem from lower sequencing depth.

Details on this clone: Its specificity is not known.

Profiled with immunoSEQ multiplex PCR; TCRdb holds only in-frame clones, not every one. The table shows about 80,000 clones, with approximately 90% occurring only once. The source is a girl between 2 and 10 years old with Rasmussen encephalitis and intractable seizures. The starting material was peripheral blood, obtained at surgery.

The CDR3 reads CASSGTGRASGNTIYF. The CDR3 region has the DNA TGTGCCAGCTCCGGGACAGGGCGAGCCTCTGGAAACACCATATATTTT. The genes are TRBV28 and TRBJ1-3; 9 nucleotides match TRBD1. Germline V CDR1 and CDR2: MDHEN, SYDVKM. V dropped 8 bases and J dropped 0; count of bases not matched to a gene: 8. The CDR3 has 16 residues.